This is a list of T cell receptor beta chains from one sample in a study of blood T cells in healthy people across ages. TCRdb used MiXCR to reprocess the 5' RACE reads, holding one entry per CDR3 protein. The sample lists approximately 850,000 distinct CDR3 sequences, roughly 50% occurring once. Material for sequencing was blood. Receptors originate from a man aged 25 to 40 in good health. Each CDR3 is given with its conserved first and last residue. The order of the fields is CDR3 DNA, CDR3 protein, D gene, V gene, J gene, clone size. A D gene is named only where the DNA matches it firmly. Clone sizes are given selectively: once, few, many, or a class where the clone is expanded.

TGCGCCAGCAGCATCGGCAGGGACGGCTACACCTTC	CASSIGRDGYTF	-	TRBV5-1	TRBJ1-2	-
TGTGCCAGCAGTTATGCCTCCTACAATGAGCAGTTCTTC	CASSYASYNEQFF	-	TRBV6-2/TRBV6-3	TRBJ2-1	-
TGTGCCAGCAGTCGGACAGGGGTTAGAGACACCAGGCGGAATCAGCCCCAGCATTTT	CASSRTGVRDTRRNQPQHF	TRBD1	TRBV6-1	TRBJ1-5	-
TGTGCCAGCAGCCCAGAAGGCAGAGCCAAAAACATTCAGTACTTC	CASSPEGRAKNIQYF	-	TRBV7-2	TRBJ2-4	-
TGTGCCAGCGTGAGGACTAGCGGAACAGATACGCAGTATTTT	CASVRTSGTDTQYF	TRBD2	TRBV2	TRBJ2-3	-
TGTGCCAGCAGCGTAGTAGCGGAGAACTACGAGCAGTACTTC	CASSVVAENYEQYF	-	TRBV9	TRBJ2-7	-
TGCAGTGCTGCAGGCCCGGGACTACGCGAGCAGTACTTC	CSAAGPGLREQYF	TRBD2	TRBV20-1	TRBJ2-7	-
TGTGCCAGCAGCCAAGGAACCGGAACCGGGGAGCTGTTTTTT	CASSQGTGTGELFF	-	TRBV4-2	TRBJ2-2	-
TGCAGCGTTGGGCCCGGGACAGCCCAAGAGACCCAGTACTTC	CSVGPGTAQETQYF	TRBD1	TRBV29-1	TRBJ2-5	-
TGTGCTAGTTTAAAACAGGGGGAAGAGACCCAGTACTTC	CASLKQGEETQYF	TRBD1	TRBV12-5	TRBJ2-5	few